The 29 T cell receptor beta chains listed next were all sequenced from one sample in a study of T cell responses to AZD1222 COVID-19 vaccine. Using immunoSEQ multiplex PCR, the repertoire was profiled, and TCRdb retains in-frame clones only, with some absent. Among about 120,000 clones listed, roughly 88% were seen once. This material consisted of peripheral blood, taken on day 0 of AZD1222 vaccination. These receptors came from an adult in good health.

The chain links TRBV19 to TRBJ1-1; 10 bases are shared with TRBD1. Trimming cost V 6 bases and J 4 bases; bases outside gene matches: 17. Germline CDR1 is LNHDA and CDR2 is SQIVND (reference sequence). The CDR3 runs 18 residues. The CDR3 reads CASRTLEGRQGASTEAFF. CDR3 DNA sequence: TGTGCCAGTAGAACGCTCGAGGGGAGACAGGGGGCGAGCACTGAAGCTTTCTTT.

The rearrangement links TRBV12-2 to TRBJ1-2. TRBV12-2 is flagged as a pseudogene. The CDR3 is 16 residues long. CDR3: CASRPGEDGGGYGYTF. CDR3 nucleotide sequence: TGTGCAAGTCGCCCCGGGGAGGACGGGGGGGGCTATGGCTACACCTTC.

The chain employs TRBV29-1 and TRBJ1-2; a weak D match, TRBD1 (6 bases). Germline CDR1 SQVTM, CDR2 ANQGSEA. Trimming shortened V by 2 bases and J by 4 bases, and 20 bases separated the two germline ends. This CDR3 has 16 amino acids. Written as DNA, the CDR3 is TGCAGCGTTGAACTACGGGGACAACGGCGGTTCTATGGCTACACCTTC. Its protein product is CSVELRGQRRFYGYTF.

The chain joins TRBV5-4 to TRBJ2-7; 9 bases map to TRBD1. The CDR3 loop spans 16 amino acids. Losses at the gene ends were 4 bases for V and 2 bases for J; bases not matched to a gene: 10. Per the germline V gene, CDR1 is SGHNT and CDR2 is YYREEE (reference sequence). CDR3 coding DNA: TGTGCCAGCAGCATTAGGACAGGGGCCTTCACCTACGAGCAGTACTTC. Translation gives CASSIRTGAFTYEQYF.

The chain has TRBV10-3 and TRBJ1-1; 10 positions match TRBD1. J was trimmed by 7 bases and V by 10 bases; bases with no gene match: 6. This CDR3 spans 12 amino acids. Germline V gene data show CDR1 as ENHRY and CDR2 as SYGVKD. The CDR3 here is CATETGGREAFF. The CDR3 DNA reads as TGTGCCACCGAGACAGGGGGCCGTGAAGCTTTCTTT.

J is TRBJ1-5 and V is TRBV18, with D unclear. Germline lookup yields CDR1 KGHSH and CDR2 LQKENI. The CDR3 length is 14 residues. Trimming pared 2 bases from V and 7 bases from J, leaving 12 bases between. In DNA form, the CDR3 reads TGTGCCAGCTCACCAGCGGGGTCGGAACAGCCCCAGCATTTT. Protein sequence: CASSPAGSEQPQHF.

The CDR3 nucleotides read TGTGCCAGTAGTATAGCTGACGGAGCTAACTATGGCTACACCTTC. This sequence encodes CASSIADGANYGYTF. This chain links TRBV19 with TRBJ1-2; D is undetermined. Trimming took off 1 base at V and 0 bases at J, with 9 bases between the two ends. The germline V gene encodes CDR1 LNHDA and CDR2 SQIVND (reference sequence). The CDR3 has 15 amino acids. Full variable domain (rest looked up from reference TRBV19 and TRBJ1-2): DGGITQSPKYLFRKEGQNVTLSCEQNLNHDAMYWYRQDPGQGLRLIYYSQIVNDFQKGDIAEGYSVSREKKESFPLTVTSAQKNPTAFYLCASSIADGANYGYTFGSGTRLTVV.

The chain uses TRBV27 and TRBJ1-4; TRBD1 is a possible D gene (5 bases). Germline V gene sequence: CDR1 MNHEY, CDR2 SMNVEV (reference sequence). The V end was cut by 5 bases, the J end by 0 bases, with 13 bases between. This CDR3 has 16 residues. CDR3 protein: CASSPQTVATNEKLFF. The CDR3 DNA reads as TGTGCCAGCAGTCCCCAGACAGTTGCAACTAATGAAAAACTGTTTTTT.

CDR3 DNA sequence: TGTGCCAGCAGCTCCTATCAGGGAGTTGGGGAGCAGTACTTC. It yields the protein CASSSYQGVGEQYF. The chain has TRBV7-9 and TRBJ2-7, with D possibly being TRBD1 or TRBD2 (5 bases each). The germline V gene encodes CDR1 SEHNR and CDR2 FQNEAQ (reference sequence). Trimming shortened V by 4 bases and J by 7 bases, and 17 bases separated the two germline ends. The CDR3 extends over 14 amino acids. Full variable domain (missing parts from reference TRBV7-9 and TRBJ2-7): DTGVSQNPRHKITKRGQNVTFRCDPISEHNRLYWYRQTLGQGPEFLTYFQNEAQLEKSRLLSDRFSAERPKGSFSTLEIQRTEQGDSAMYLCASSSYQGVGEQYFGPGTRLTVT.

This sequence joins TRBV6-5 and TRBJ2-7; D possibly corresponds to TRBD2 (6 bases). Germline V gene sequence: CDR1 MNHEY, CDR2 SVGAGI. V was clipped by 6 bases and J by 6 bases, with 18 bases between them. This CDR3 has 14 amino acids. CDR3 sequence: CASRDGSWGGEQYF. The CDR3 region has the DNA TGTGCCAGCAGGGACGGGTCCTGGGGAGGCGAGCAGTACTTC.

This chain joins TRBV9 and TRBJ1-1; D is perhaps TRBD1 (5 bases). The germline CDR1 and CDR2 sequences are SGDLS and YYNGEE. The V and J ends lost 0 bases and 2 bases respectively, with 17 bases between them. This CDR3 contains 17 residues. The CDR3 DNA follows: TGTGCCAGCAGCGTAGTCGGCAGGGATCGAGTAAACACTGAAGCTTTCTTT. Residues: CASSVVGRDRVNTEAFF.

V is TRBV10-3 and J is TRBJ2-7; maybe TRBD1 (5 bases). V lost 7 bases to trimming and J lost 1 base, with 17 bases between them. CDR1 is ENHRY and CDR2 is SYGVKD in the germline V gene. The CDR3 runs 15 residues. CDR3 DNA sequence: TGTGCCATCAAGGCTACAGACAGATCTTCCTACGAGCAGTACTTC. Its translation is CAIKATDRSSYEQYF.

The chain combines TRBV7-9 with TRBJ2-5; 8 bases match TRBD2. Trimming cost V 5 bases and J 5 bases; bases outside gene matches: 10. This CDR3 is built from 15 residues. Germline CDR1 is SEHNR and CDR2 is FQNEAQ (reference sequence). The CDR3 nucleotides read TGTGCCAGCAGCCCCGTCGGGGGGGGCCCTGAGACCCAGTACTTC. This sequence encodes CASSPVGGGPETQYF.

The rearrangement joins TRBV20-1 to TRBJ2-1; the D is unclear. The V gene lost 6 bases and the J gene lost 13 bases, with 13 bases spanning the gap. From germline, CDR1 is DFQATT and CDR2 SNEGSKA (reference sequence). The CDR3 has 10 residues. This CDR3 is CSALDLEQFF. For the CDR3, the DNA is TGCAGTGCCTTGGACCTGGAACAGTTCTTC.

CDR3 nucleotide sequence: TGCGCCAGCAGCTTTCTAGCGGGGGCTAGCACAGATACGCAGTATTTT. Residues: CASSFLAGASTDTQYF. V usage is TRBV5-1 and J usage is TRBJ2-3; 10 positions match TRBD2. CDR3 length: 16 residues. The germline CDR1 and CDR2 sequences are SGHRS and YFSETQ. V lost 2 bases and J lost 0; bases outside the gene matches: 3. Full variable domain (remainder filled in from reference TRBV5-1 and TRBJ2-3): KAGVTQTPRYLIKTRGQQVTLSCSPISGHRSVSWYQQTPGQGLQFLFEYFSETQRNKGNFPGRFSGRQFSNSRSEMNVSTLELGDSALYLCASSFLAGASTDTQYFGPGTRLTVL.

The chain is built from TRBV5-1 and TRBJ2-1, with D tentatively TRBD2 (5 bases). Trimming pared 0 bases from V and 8 bases from J, leaving 9 bases between. Germline V gene sequence: CDR1 SGHRS, CDR2 YFSETQ. This CDR3 is 13 amino acids long. The CDR3 spells CASSLGAADEQFF. In DNA form, the CDR3 reads TGCGCCAGCAGCTTGGGGGCAGCGGATGAGCAGTTCTTC.

In its sample, this clone was seen once. V and J are TRBV3-1 (or the pseudogene TRBV3-2) and TRBJ2-7; D ambiguous. The CDR3 spans 12 residues. The V gene's germline CDR1 is LGHDT and CDR2 YNNKEL (reference sequence). V lost 1 base to trimming and J lost 6 bases, with 7 bases between them. This chain's CDR3 is CASSQGDREQYF. CDR3 sequence (DNA): TGTGCCAGCAGCCAAGGTGACCGCGAGCAGTACTTC.

CDR3 region: CASSQVRGPFTWDTEAFF. CDR3 DNA sequence: TGTGCCAGCAGCCAAGTCAGGGGGCCGTTTACTTGGGACACTGAAGCTTTCTTT. This chain uses TRBV14 with TRBJ1-1, with 8 nucleotides matching TRBD1. J was trimmed by 3 bases and V by 1 base; bases with no gene match: 13. This CDR3 spans 18 amino acids. Germline values: CDR1 SGHDN, CDR2 FVKESK.

CDR3 nucleotide sequence: TGTGCCAGTACGGGGTATTATGGCTACACCTTC. Translating it yields CASTGYYGYTF. The chain combines TRBV19 with TRBJ1-2, with unresolved D. The V gene's germline CDR1 is LNHDA and CDR2 SQIVND (reference sequence). V lost 7 bases and J lost 5, with 8 bases in between. There are 11 residues in the CDR3.

This rearrangement joins TRBV27 to TRBJ1-2; D remains unclear. Trimming left V 0 bases short and J 2 bases short, with 7 bases between. The CDR3 spans 14 residues. Germline CDR1 reads MNHEY; CDR2 reads SMNVEV (reference sequence). The CDR3: CASSLSGGNYGYTF. The CDR3, as DNA: TGTGCCAGCAGTTTATCAGGAGGGAACTATGGCTACACCTTC.

The J gene is TRBJ1-5, the V gene TRBV5-6; the D gene is possibly TRBD1 (5 bases). The CDR3 runs to 16 residues. Trimming cost V 0 bases and J 3 bases, with 13 bases left between them. Germline values: CDR1 SGHDT, CDR2 YYEEEE. CDR3 nucleotide sequence: TGTGCCAGCAGCTTGGCAGGGAGGGTGTCCAATCAGCCCCAGCATTTT. Amino acid sequence: CASSLAGRVSNQPQHF.

The table lists this clone with a few counts. The chain combines TRBV24-1 with TRBJ1-5; the match to TRBD1 covers 9 bases. Germline CDR1 KGHDR, CDR2 SFDVKD. V was clipped by 8 bases and J by 0 bases; unmatched bases: 13. The CDR3 contains 18 residues. The CDR3 bases are TGTGCCACCACGAGGGACAGGGAAAGAGTTTATAGCAATCAGCCCCAGCATTTT. Its protein product is CATTRDRERVYSNQPQHF.

The J gene is TRBJ1-1, the V gene TRBV12-3 or TRBV12-4; a weak D match, TRBD1 (5 bases). The CDR3 runs to 12 residues. V shed 5 bases and J shed 10 bases, with 14 bases lying between them. Here the CDR3 reads CASSRDPQRAFF. The CDR3 DNA reads as TGTGCCAGCAGTCGGGACCCCCAAAGAGCTTTCTTT.

The chain couples TRBV29-1 to TRBJ1-2, with D unresolved. V shed 1 base and J shed 3 bases, with 6 bases lying between them. The CDR3 totals 12 residues. Looked up from germline, CDR1 is SQVTM and CDR2 is ANQGSEA. CDR3 sequence reads: CSVEGTDYGYTF. As DNA, the CDR3 is TGCAGCGTTGAAGGCACAGACTATGGCTACACCTTC.

CDR3 bases: TGTGCCAGCAGGGGACAGGGGGCTTCACCCCTCCACTTT. Protein sequence: CASRGQGASPLHF. The J gene is TRBJ1-6, the V gene TRBV5-5, with 12 nucleotides matching TRBD1. The V and J ends lost 5 bases and 9 bases, in that order; junction bases with no gene match: 0. The germline V gene has CDR1 SGHKS and CDR2 YYEKEE (reference sequence). The CDR3 extends over 13 amino acids.

CDR3 sequence (DNA): TGTGCCAGCTCACCGGGGGGGTCCCAAGGACGCTTCGAGACCCAGTACTTC. Its translation: CASSPGGSQGRFETQYF. V gene TRBV18 combines with J gene TRBJ2-5; 7 positions match TRBD2. V shed 3 bases, J shed 5 bases, and the junction held 15 bases outside the gene matches. Germline V gene lookup returns CDR1 KGHSH and CDR2 LQKENI. The CDR3 is made up of 17 amino acids.

The V and J genes are TRBV9 and TRBJ1-1, with 8 bases fitting TRBD1. The CDR3 totals 12 residues. The junction had 1 base not matched to a gene; V was cut back by 2 bases and J by 7 bases. The germline gives CDR1 SGDLS, CDR2 YYNGEE. In nucleotides, the CDR3 is TGTGCCAGCAGCGTCGGGACAGGTGAAGCTTTCTTT. This sequence encodes CASSVGTGEAFF.

The CDR3 DNA sequence: TGTGCCAGCAGTGAATGGGACTCAGGGGCCTACGAGCAGTACTTC. This encodes CASSEWDSGAYEQYF. V and J are TRBV2 and TRBJ2-7; either TRBD1 or TRBD2 may supply D (6 bases each). The CDR3 sequence is 15 residues long. Germline-derived CDR1 and CDR2 are SNHLY and FYNNEI. Trimming shortened V by 2 bases and J by 2 bases, and 13 bases separated the two germline ends.

The chain has TRBV3-1 (or the pseudogene TRBV3-2) and TRBJ2-3; a weak D match, TRBD2 (6 bases). Germline V lookup: CDR1 LGHDT, CDR2 YNNKEL (reference sequence). V was cut by 2 bases and J by 8 bases, with 23 bases left in between. The CDR3 is 17 amino acids. The CDR3 DNA follows: TGTGCCAGCAGCCAAAGGGGTACGGGCGGGGCTAGGGTTACGCAGTATTTT. It encodes CASSQRGTGGARVTQYF.